The clone carrying this T cell receptor beta chain has a handful of counts. What it binds is unknown. CD4+ naive, central memory, regulatory and stem cell-like memory subsets were isolated by sorting on CD45RO/CCR7/CD25/CD127/CD95/CD27. Over 95% purity was reached by all sorted populations. The sample is drawn from a study of beta chain features in type 1 diabetes. Whole-study findings and limits: Fewer insertions but more deletions were seen at VDJ junctions in type 1 diabetes patients. For TCRB rearrangement, an influence of HLA type remained unresolved here.

Trimming shortened V by 0 bases and J by 0 bases, and 20 bases separated the two germline ends. The CDR3 is made up of 20 amino acids. All of the isolated RNA was reverse transcribed, so expressed TCRB transcripts were sequenced. The method was immunoSEQ multiplex PCR; TCRdb's version includes in-frame clones alone and lacks a portion of them. This table holds under 950,000 clones, roughly a sixth found once. The sequence was collected from a woman in her late teens or twenties in good health. The sample consisted of naive CD4+ T cells from blood. The J gene is TRBJ1-4, the V gene TRBV6-7; maybe TRBD1 (6 bases). TRBV6-7 is assigned to the ORF class and has an uncertain function. Here the CDR3 reads CASSYSKGQQFLATNEKLFF. The CDR3 nucleotides read TGTGCCAGCAGTTACTCGAAAGGACAGCAATTCCTAGCAACTAATGAAAAACTGTTTTTT.